Following are 14 T cell receptor beta chains from one sample sequenced in a study of shared clonotypes between healthy human individuals. Repertoires were generated with immunoSEQ multiplex PCR, while TCRdb's copy carries only in-frame clones and drops some. The sample carries about 1,900,000 clones, about 95% recorded once. Only CD45RO-negative cells positively selected for CCR7 counted as naive CD8 cells, so terminally differentiated effector memory CD45RA+ cells were excluded. Input material: naive CD8+ T cells sorted from blood. The receptors derive from a man aged 18 to 30 in good health.

The sample holds one count of this clone. The chain recombines TRBV29-1 with TRBJ2-7; either TRBD1 or TRBD2 may supply D (6 bases each). From germline, CDR1 is SQVTM and CDR2 ANQGSEA. This CDR3 contains 13 residues. Trimming removed 4 bases at V and 4 bases at J, with 14 bases between. The CDR3 coding sequence is TGCAGCGTTGTGGCGAGGGGGGCATACGAGCAGTACTTC. This translates into CSVVARGAYEQYF.

The chain employs TRBV4-3 and TRBJ1-2, with a tentative D call TRBD1 (5 bases). This CDR3 contains 17 residues. Germline V gives CDR1 LGHNA, CDR2 YSLEER. V was clipped by 1 base and J by 6 bases, with 21 bases between them. The CDR3 DNA reads TGCGCCAGCAGCCAAGTACCTCTAGGTGAGGGGTACGATGGCTACACCTTC. Protein: CASSQVPLGEGYDGYTF.

The chain has TRBV30 and TRBJ2-5; the D gene is possibly TRBD1 (5 bases). The length of the CDR3 is 14 residues. The germline V and J ends were trimmed by 4 bases and 5 bases, with 17 bases remaining between them. Germline values: CDR1 GTSNPN, CDR2 SVGIG (reference sequence). CDR3 sequence reads: CAWTLGASDETQYF. The CDR3 DNA sequence: TGTGCCTGGACCCTAGGGGCCAGTGATGAGACCCAGTACTTC.

V usage is TRBV6-5 and J usage is TRBJ2-1, with unresolved D. V was pared by 6 bases and J by 4 bases, with 10 bases between. The CDR3 is made up of 13 amino acids. Germline V gene lookup returns CDR1 MNHEY and CDR2 SVGAGI. The CDR3 region has the DNA TGTGCCAGCAGCCACGACGAATACAATGAGCAGTTCTTC. Protein product: CASSHDEYNEQFF.

This sequence joins TRBV5-4 and TRBJ1-1; D is unclear. Germline V gene data show CDR1 as SGHNT and CDR2 as YYREEE (reference sequence). V lost 4 bases, J lost 7 bases, and 17 bases lay in between. The CDR3 length is 14 residues. CDR3 sequence: CASSLRGPPNEAFF. The CDR3 DNA reads as TGTGCCAGCAGCCTGCGCGGACCCCCGAATGAAGCTTTCTTT.

The chain carries TRBV5-4 and TRBJ1-3, with D possibly being TRBD1 (5 bases). Trimming shortened V by 0 bases and J by 4 bases, and 11 bases separated the two germline ends. CDR1 SGHNT and CDR2 YYREEE come from the germline V gene (reference sequence). CDR3 length equals 15 residues. The CDR3 DNA sequence: TGTGCCAGCAGCTTGGAGAGGGGAACCGGAAACACCATATATTTT. It encodes CASSLERGTGNTIYF.

V gene TRBV5-1 combines with J gene TRBJ2-7, with D tentatively TRBD2 (7 bases). Germline-derived CDR1 and CDR2 are SGHRS and YFSETQ. CDR3 length equals 13 residues. V was pared by 3 bases and J by 3 bases, with 10 bases between. This CDR3 is CASSWGGSYEQYF. CDR3 sequence (DNA): TGCGCCAGCAGCTGGGGGGGCAGCTACGAGCAGTACTTC.

The chain recombines TRBV5-1 with TRBJ2-2; D is ambiguous. V was trimmed by 6 bases and J by 0 bases, leaving 12 bases between them. The CDR3 runs 15 residues. Germline assignment: CDR1 SGHRS and CDR2 YFSETQ. For the CDR3, the DNA is TGCGCCAGCACGGTTTTCGGTGCGAACACCGGGGAGCTGTTTTTT. This gives the protein CASTVFGANTGELFF.

The V and J genes are TRBV6-5 and TRBJ2-1; D not resolved. The CDR3 is 15 amino acids. Germline lookup yields CDR1 MNHEY and CDR2 SVGAGI. The ends were cut back, 3 bases at V and 4 bases at J, with 13 bases in the middle. CDR3 in amino acids: CASSYRLAAYNEQFF. DNA for the CDR3: TGTGCCAGCAGTTATCGTTTGGCCGCGTACAATGAGCAGTTCTTC.

The chain combines TRBV11-2 with TRBJ2-5; D could derive from TRBD1 or TRBD2 (5 bases each). V lost 1 base, J lost 5 bases, and 14 bases lay in between. CDR3 length: 15 amino acids. In germline, CDR1 is SGHAT, CDR2 FQNNGV. In DNA, the CDR3 is TGTGCCAGCAGCTTAGGATGGTTAGGGGAGGAGACCCAGTACTTC. The encoded protein is CASSLGWLGEETQYF.

On this clone itself: The sample holds other DNA sequences that translate to the same CDR3. The chain links TRBV5-4 to TRBJ2-7, with D unclear. From germline, CDR1 is SGHNT and CDR2 YYREEE (reference sequence). Deletions cut 2 bases from V and 2 bases from J, with 11 bases between. The CDR3 spans 14 residues. CDR3 sequence reads: CASSFLGGAYEQYF. For the CDR3, the DNA is TGTGCCAGCAGCTTCCTCGGTGGGGCCTACGAGCAGTACTTC. The complete variable domain, with remaining parts taken from reference TRBV5-4 and TRBJ2-7, reads ETGVTQSPTHLIKTRGQQVTLRCSSQSGHNTVSWYQQALGQGPQFIFQYYREEENGRGNFPPRFSGLQFPNYSSELNVNALELDDSALYLCASSFLGGAYEQYFGPGTRLTVT.

The chain has TRBV27 and TRBJ2-7, with a tentative D call TRBD1 (7 bases). The CDR3 is 15 amino acids. V lost 3 bases to trimming and J lost 2 bases, with 14 bases between them. Germline V CDR1 and CDR2: MNHEY, SMNVEV (reference sequence). CDR3 nucleotides: TGTGCCAGCAGTTTTTCTGCGGGACAGACCTACGAGCAGTACTTC. Its translation is CASSFSAGQTYEQYF.

The chain carries TRBV28 and TRBJ2-7, with D possibly being TRBD1 (5 bases). Deletions cut 2 bases from V and 0 bases from J, with 17 bases between. The CDR3 covers 17 residues. Germline V CDR1 and CDR2: MDHEN, SYDVKM. Written as DNA, the CDR3 is TGTGCCAGCAGTTTAGTTGGTCTAGGGGTAGGCTCCTACGAGCAGTACTTC. The encoded protein is CASSLVGLGVGSYEQYF.

The V call is TRBV6-5, the J call TRBJ2-5; D gene ambiguous. This CDR3 contains 12 residues. The ends were cut back, 2 bases at V and 10 bases at J, with 11 bases in the middle. The germline CDR1 and CDR2 sequences are MNHEY and SVGAGI. In DNA form, the CDR3 reads TGTGCCAGCAGTTACGGGGAAGGCGACCAGTACTTC. As protein: CASSYGEGDQYF.